This T cell receptor beta chain was recovered during a study of shared clonotypes between healthy human individuals (dated by TCRdb to 2020 to 2022). With regard to the full study: Three men and two women, aged 18 to 49 years, made up the cohort. Blood TCR repertoires of four to six healthy adults were deeply sequenced to estimate repertoire size and the extent of clonotype sharing between individuals. For each donor, three plates each were used for CD4 naive and CD4 memory, two plates were used for CD8 naive, and one plate was used for CD8 memory. Between about 0.9 and 8.9 billion PBMCs per donor were obtained by leukapheresis. Different laboratories and diverse techniques were used to prepare libraries and sequence TCR repertoires, to increase sequencing depth and limit assay-specific biases.

The CDR3 has 17 amino acids, counting the end cysteine and phenylalanine. CDR3 DNA is the only sequence kept; it has 51 bases, read in frame from the first base. Reading the germline V gene gives CDR1 MDHEN and CDR2 SYDVKM. V and J lose 2 bases and 0 bases, and a span of 13 bases separates them. CD8 naive samples were CD45RO-negative cells positively selected for CCR7, giving a CD45RA+CCR7+ population that excluded TemRA cells. Healthy HIV-negative adults with no recently reported acute infections or vaccinations were included as donors. Every donor was a Caucasian adult living in Nashville, Tennessee, USA. Blood was obtained by leukapheresis, after which PBMCs were separated by Ficoll-Histopaque density gradient centrifugation and cryopreserved in liquid nitrogen vapor phase. Analytical flow cytometry was used to check the purity and quantity of every magnetically sorted T cell population. Genomic DNA was isolated from every sorted fraction and measured by UV absorbance on a Nanodrop 2000c.

Using the deep immunoSEQ assay, TCR CDR3 regions were amplified from genomic DNA by multiplex PCR. For each cell subset, the extracted genomic DNA was distributed evenly across all wells of several immunoSEQ 96-well plates, and each plate served as one replicate. For sorted subsets, each replicate PCR was loaded with approximately 0.2 ug genomic DNA, equivalent to 30,000 to 35,000 T cell genomes. The purified libraries were quantified using a Qubit 3.0 fluorometer, sized with a Bioanalyzer 2100, and then quantified again using the KAPA Library Quantification kit. Each immunoSEQ 96-well plate was sequenced on its own single-read 150-cycle Illumina NextSeq 550 flow cell. As for how the authors treated the data: Because the immunoSEQ output included only junctional sequences and no quality scores, the filtering could not be the same as the filtering used for full-length reads. Sequences were annotated with PyIR, a Python wrapper for IgBLAST v1.9, using IMGT germline references to assign V/J genes and CDR3. Reads were filtered out if the reads had weak V/J assignments (E-value above 1e-6), no CDR3, stop codons, out-of-frame junctions, or ambiguous translated residues. V3J clonotypes were defined as sequences sharing the same inferred V gene, J gene, and CDR3 amino acid sequence. Percentage overlap between repertoires was computed as shared unique clonotypes divided by the size of the smaller repertoire. Repertoire richness was assessed with RTK rarefaction, the Chao1 estimator, and Recon v2.1 estimates of unobserved clonotypes. Generation probabilities were computed with OLGA for all TCRbeta clonotypes obtained by the gDNA method from a handful of donors. TCRdb stores this immuneACCESS table with in-frame sequences only. Part of the clones is absent; in the studies checked, under half of the shortfall reflects unresolved V genes, and no reason is known for the rest. For V, J and clone size, that table is used; D and trimming come from the DNA. The sample has about 1.9 million clones on record, 90% to 95% of them singletons. The ten largest clonotypes hold about 1.6% of the sample.

On this clone: Its cognate antigen has yet to be identified. There are no base qualities to consult, and no much larger clone falls within one base.

Overall results and qualifications from the work: Compared with non-shared clonotypes, the clonotypes found in all four sorted-subset donors had higher generation probabilities. Because the study included a small number of donors, the genetic and exposure-history diversity represented was limited. Sampling was restricted to blood, and TCR repertoires in tissues likely differ from the TCR repertoires found in blood. Estimated clonotype richness was generally larger for naive than for memory subsets. Pairwise subsampling indicated that sequencing depth was expected to affect the degree of clonotype sharing among donors. Rarefaction of sorted-subset datasets indicated incomplete sequencing despite the large sequencing depth. About 5% of naive CD4, 3.5% of naive CD8, around 2.3% of memory CD4, and 0.4% of memory CD8 clonotypes were shared across a few donors.

Recombination linked TRBV28 to TRBJ2-2; D gene: possibly TRBD1, on 5 matching bases. The clonotype originates from a man aged 18 to 30 in good health. Some clones in this sample may be carry-over from other donors' samples. Source material: naive CD8+ T cells from PBMCs. The cell subset or site tag for this specimen amounts to: CD45RA+CCR7+. The CDR3 reads CASSLPTARTNTGELFF. The nucleotide sequence reads TGTGCCAGCAGTTTACCGACAGCTCGAACGAACACCGGGGAGCTGTTTTTT.